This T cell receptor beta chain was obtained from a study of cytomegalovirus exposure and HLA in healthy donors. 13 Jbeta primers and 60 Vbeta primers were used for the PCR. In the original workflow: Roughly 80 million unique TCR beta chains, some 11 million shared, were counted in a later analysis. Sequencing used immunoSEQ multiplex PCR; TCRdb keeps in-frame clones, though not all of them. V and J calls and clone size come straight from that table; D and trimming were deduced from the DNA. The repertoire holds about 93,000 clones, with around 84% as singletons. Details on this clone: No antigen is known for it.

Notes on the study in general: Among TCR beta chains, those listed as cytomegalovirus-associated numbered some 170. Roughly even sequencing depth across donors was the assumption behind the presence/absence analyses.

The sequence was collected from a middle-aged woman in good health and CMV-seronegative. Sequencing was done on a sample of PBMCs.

CDR3 bases: TGCGCCAGCGGGTTGACAGGGACGCCCAACTATGGCTACACCTTC. This encodes CASGLTGTPNYGYTF. This chain uses TRBV10-1 with TRBJ1-2; 7 bases map to TRBD1. The CDR3 is made up of 15 amino acids. V shed 8 bases, J shed 2 bases, and the junction held 11 bases outside the gene matches. CDR1 is WNHNN and CDR2 is SYGVQD in the germline V gene (reference sequence).